This entry features one T cell receptor beta chain sequence. Its antigen is unknown. The primer mix had 60 Vbeta and 13 Jbeta primers. Sequenced by immunoSEQ multiplex PCR; TCRdb stores in-frame clones only, minus some. The sample carries tens of thousands of clones, around 58% recorded once. The ends lost 8 bases at V and 1 base at J; junction bases unmatched: 4. Germline V gene lookup returns CDR1 MNHEY and CDR2 SMNVEV (reference sequence). The CDR3 covers 14 residues. Nominal health characterized the donors when sampled, though unrecorded immune exposures were likely. The sample originates from a study of cytomegalovirus exposure and HLA in healthy donors. Background on the study: The early release's HLA-typed donors yielded 78 million or so unique TCRs. Overall study results and limits: Generally TCR sequences proved uncommon, though certain public TCRs appeared in numerous donors.

Input material: PBMCs. This TCR was sampled from a man aged 25 to 40 in good health and CMV-seropositive. V is TRBV27 and J is TRBJ2-3; TRBD1 agrees at 9 bases. CDR3 amino acids: CASGRTGGTDTQYF. DNA of the CDR3: TGTGCCAGCGGACGGACAGGGGGCACAGATACGCAGTATTTT.